This entry lists 16 T cell receptor beta chains sequenced from one sample in a study of blood T cell repertoires in COVID-19 (dated by TCRdb to between 2020 and 2021). The library was generated by the immunoSEQ multiplex PCR assay. TCRdb holds this immuneACCESS table with in-frame rearrangements only. Some clones are missing; in checked studies, unresolved V genes explain under half, and the rest has no known cause. This sample is represented by some 240,000 clones; 85% to 90% of them were singletons. The ten top clones hold approximately 5% of the sample. Material: peripheral blood. These receptors originate from a woman in her 40s who had recovered from COVID-19.

CDR3 coding DNA: TGTGCCAGCAGCGGGGGACTAGCGGGATACACCGGGGAGCTGTTTTTT. Its translation: CASSGGLAGYTGELFF. The J gene is TRBJ2-2, the V gene TRBV21-1; TRBD2 is taken as the D call from the table, unchecked against the DNA. TRBV21-1 is given as a pseudogene. The CDR3 spans 16 residues.

The chain couples TRBV5-4 to TRBJ2-7, with 9 bases identical to TRBD2. The junction had 10 bases not matched to a gene; V was cut back by 3 bases and J by 6 bases. CDR1 is SGHNT and CDR2 is YYREEE in the germline V gene (reference sequence). This CDR3 contains 15 residues. DNA of the CDR3: TGTGCCAGCAGCTCCCGAGGCGGGGGGGCGGTCGAGCAGTACTTC. Its protein product is CASSSRGGGAVEQYF.

This chain connects TRBV19 to TRBJ2-7, with 14 nucleotides matching TRBD2. The germline V gene has CDR1 LNHDA and CDR2 SQIVND (reference sequence). The V gene end was trimmed by 5 bases and the J gene end by 3 bases; junction bases not matched to a gene: 3. The CDR3 spans 15 residues. The CDR3 sequence: CASSDGLAGGYEQYF. For the CDR3, the DNA is TGTGCCAGTAGTGATGGACTAGCGGGGGGCTACGAGCAGTACTTC.

This chain connects TRBV4-3 to TRBJ1-5; 7 positions agree with TRBD1. J was trimmed by 7 bases and V by 3 bases; bases with no gene match: 6. The CDR3 totals 14 residues. Germline V CDR1 and CDR2: LGHNA, YSLEER. CDR3 nucleotides: TGCGCCAGCAGCCATAGGCAGGGGGGACAGCCCCAGCATTTT. Translating it yields CASSHRQGGQPQHF.

CDR3: CASSPEGLAGETGELFF. The CDR3 bases are TGTGCCAGCAGTCCTGAGGGGCTAGCGGGAGAAACCGGGGAGCTGTTTTTT. The J gene is TRBJ2-2, the V gene TRBV27, with 10 nucleotides matching TRBD2. Germline CDR1 reads MNHEY; CDR2 reads SMNVEV (reference sequence). The CDR3 is 17 amino acids. Losses at the gene ends were 5 bases for V and 5 bases for J; bases not matched to a gene: 11.

The chain employs TRBV21-1 and TRBJ1-1; TRBD1 was called by the table and not checked on the DNA. TRBV21-1 is shown as a pseudogene. This CDR3 is 17 amino acids long. The CDR3 is CASSKVDDERGSAEAFF. CDR3 in DNA: TGTGCCAGCAGCAAAGTCGACGATGAAAGGGGAAGCGCTGAAGCTTTCTTT.

This chain connects TRBV23-1 to TRBJ1-2, with 9 bases matching TRBD1. TRBV23-1 is identified as an open reading frame with a role that is uncertain. CDR3 length equals 14 residues. J was trimmed by 7 bases and V by 0 bases; bases with no gene match: 3. CDR3 DNA sequence: TGCGCCAGCAGTCAATCGGACAGGGGATGTGGCTACACCTTC. Protein: CASSQSDRGCGYTF.

This chain links TRBV12-3 or TRBV12-4 with TRBJ1-6; D not certain. Deletions cut 7 bases from V and 8 bases from J, with 9 bases between. This CDR3 has 12 amino acids. The CDR3 DNA is TGTGCCAGCAAAGACGGGTATTCACCCCTCCACTTT. Encoded protein: CASKDGYSPLHF.

The V call is TRBV10-3, the J call TRBJ2-6; D is perhaps TRBD1 (7 bases). This CDR3 comprises 16 residues. V gave up 7 bases and J gave up 0 bases, with 13 bases separating them. The germline V gene encodes CDR1 ENHRY and CDR2 SYGVKD. CDR3 sequence (DNA): TGTGCCATCACTGCGGGACAGCTCTCTGGGGCCAACGTCCTGACTTTC. Amino acids: CAITAGQLSGANVLTF.

The gene calls are TRBV6-2 or TRBV6-3 and TRBJ2-7; the D gene is possibly TRBD1 (6 bases). The germline V gene encodes CDR1 MNHEY and CDR2 SVGEGT. V was trimmed by 0 bases and J by 6 bases, leaving 9 bases between them. This CDR3 contains 13 residues. The CDR3 DNA reads as TGTGCCAGCAGTTACTCGAAGGGGGTCGAGCAGTACGTC. Residues: CASSYSKGVEQYV.

V is TRBV23-1 and J is TRBJ2-2, with TRBD2 matching 7 bases. TRBV23-1 is known as an ORF, though its function is uncertain. This CDR3 has 18 residues. The trim removed 3 bases at V and 1 base at J, leaving 11 bases unmatched. The CDR3 spells CASSHYRRGNKNTGELFF. For the CDR3, the DNA is TGCGCCAGCAGTCATTACAGGCGGGGGAATAAGAACACCGGGGAGCTGTTTTTT.

The V call is TRBV25-1, the J call TRBJ2-7; 8 nucleotides match TRBD1. CDR3 length: 16 residues. V was clipped by 2 bases and J by 2 bases; unmatched bases: 8. Looked up from germline, CDR1 is MGHDK and CDR2 is SYGVNS. CDR3 amino acids: CASSEPQLDRAYEQYF. The CDR3 nucleotides are TGTGCCAGCAGTGAACCTCAGTTGGACAGGGCCTACGAGCAGTACTTC.

The chain combines TRBV2 with TRBJ2-1, with 12 bases identical to TRBD2. Looked up from germline, CDR1 is SNHLY and CDR2 is FYNNEI. V trimming: 4 bases; J trimming: 9 bases; junction bases outside the gene matches: 7. The CDR3 totals 15 residues. The CDR3 region has the DNA TGTGCCAGCAGTGCTCGATCTAGCGGGAGGGGTGAGCAGTTCTTC. This sequence encodes CASSARSSGRGEQFF. Together with reference TRBV2 and TRBJ2-1, the CDR3 gives the full variable domain: EPEVTQTPSHQVTQMGQEVILRCVPISNHLYFYWYRQILGQKVEFLVSFYNNEISEKSEIFDDQFSVERPDGSNFTLKIRSTKLEDSAMYFCASSARSSGRGEQFFGPGTRLTVL.

The V gene is TRBV5-1, the J gene TRBJ1-1, with TRBD1 matching over 7 bases. Trimming removed 2 bases from V and 5 bases from J; junction bases left unmatched: 12. CDR3 length equals 16 residues. Germline loops: CDR1 SGHRS, CDR2 YFSETQ. CDR3 DNA: TGCGCCAGCAGCTTAGATCAAGGGGGCGCGGGTACTGAAGCTTTCTTT. Its translation: CASSLDQGGAGTEAFF.

This chain joins TRBV12-5 and TRBJ2-7, with unresolved D. Looked up from germline, CDR1 is LGHNT and CDR2 is FRNRAP. The CDR3 length is 13 residues. V gave up 3 bases and J gave up 2 bases, with 8 bases separating them. DNA of the CDR3: TGTGCTAGTGGTTTCGTCCAGACCTACGAGCAGTACGTC. It yields the protein CASGFVQTYEQYV.

The chain recombines TRBV5-4 with TRBJ1-1; 8 nucleotides match TRBD1. V shed 4 bases and J 6 bases; nucleotides not matched to a gene: 11. The CDR3 loop spans 15 amino acids. Germline-derived CDR1 and CDR2 are SGHNT and YYREEE (reference sequence). The chain's CDR3 is CASSVGQGGFSEAFF. The CDR3 DNA reads as TGTGCCAGCAGCGTCGGACAGGGCGGGTTTTCTGAAGCTTTCTTT.